This is a list of T cell receptor beta chains from one sample in a study of blood T cell repertoires in COVID-19. TCRdb keeps only in-frame clones here, not all; method: immunoSEQ multiplex PCR. The sample holds about 420,000 clones, 80% to 90% seen once. What was sequenced was peripheral blood. All receptors derive from a man younger than 35 with COVID-19, enrolled during active disease. Each CDR3 is given with its conserved first and last residue. The order of the fields is clone size, V gene, J gene, CDR3 protein. Size is omitted from some rows. Given values are once, few, many or a class for expanded clones.

.,TRBV15,TRBJ2-7,CATSRAGRGETGSYEQYF
.,TRBV7-9,TRBJ2-7,CASSQTRQGPTEQYF
.,TRBV5-1,TRBJ2-5,CASSLVASGQETQYF
few,TRBV10-2,TRBJ2-1,CASSRGALSYNEQFF
.,TRBV5-4,TRBJ2-5,CASSLGLAQETQYF
.,TRBV5-1,TRBJ2-2,CASSGGAQVRGELFF
.,TRBV7-8,TRBJ1-5,CASSSRDRLMAQHF
.,TRBV19,TRBJ2-1,CASNGSGPIVGLKQESEGRNEQFF
once,TRBV5-4,TRBJ2-7,CASSLGQGLGVYEQYF
.,TRBV19,TRBJ2-1,CASSSGTGGMYEQFF
.,TRBV6-5,TRBJ2-2,CASAQGINTGELFF